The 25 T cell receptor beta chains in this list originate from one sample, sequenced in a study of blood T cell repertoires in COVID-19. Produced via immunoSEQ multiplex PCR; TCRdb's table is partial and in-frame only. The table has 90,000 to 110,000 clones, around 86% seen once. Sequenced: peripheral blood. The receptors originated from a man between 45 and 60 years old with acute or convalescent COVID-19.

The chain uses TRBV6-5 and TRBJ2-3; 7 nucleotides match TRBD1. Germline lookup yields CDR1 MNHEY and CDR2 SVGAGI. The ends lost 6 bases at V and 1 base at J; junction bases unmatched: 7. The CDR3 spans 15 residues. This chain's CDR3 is CASRTGKSGTDTQYF. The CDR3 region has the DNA TGTGCCAGCAGGACAGGGAAGAGCGGCACAGATACGCAGTATTTT.

Here the CDR3 reads CASSAGQFYNEQFF. In DNA, the CDR3 is TGTGCCAGCAGCGCAGGACAGTTCTACAATGAGCAGTTCTTC. V is TRBV5-4 and J is TRBJ2-1; possibly TRBD1 for D (6 bases). The germline V gene encodes CDR1 SGHNT and CDR2 YYREEE (reference sequence). CDR3 length equals 14 residues. V lost 4 bases to trimming and J lost 3 bases, with 11 bases between them.

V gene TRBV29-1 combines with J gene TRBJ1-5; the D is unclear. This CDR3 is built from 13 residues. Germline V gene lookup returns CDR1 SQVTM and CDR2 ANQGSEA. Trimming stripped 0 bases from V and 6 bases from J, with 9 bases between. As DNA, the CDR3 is TGCAGCGTTGAAGATCGGGTTGGTCAGCCCCAGCATTTT. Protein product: CSVEDRVGQPQHF.

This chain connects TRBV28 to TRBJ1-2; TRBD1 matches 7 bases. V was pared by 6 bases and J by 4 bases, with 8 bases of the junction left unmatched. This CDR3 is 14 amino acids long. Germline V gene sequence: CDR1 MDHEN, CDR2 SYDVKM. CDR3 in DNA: TGTGCCAGCAGGAGACAGGGAGCAGGCTATGGCTACACCTTC. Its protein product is CASRRQGAGYGYTF.

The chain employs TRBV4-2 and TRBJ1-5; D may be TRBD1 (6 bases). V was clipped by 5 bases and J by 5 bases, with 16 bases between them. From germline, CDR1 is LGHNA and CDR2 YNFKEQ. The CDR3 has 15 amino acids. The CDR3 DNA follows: TGTGCCAGCAGCGAATCGGCGGGGGGCTATCAGCCCCAGCATTTT. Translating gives CASSESAGGYQPQHF.

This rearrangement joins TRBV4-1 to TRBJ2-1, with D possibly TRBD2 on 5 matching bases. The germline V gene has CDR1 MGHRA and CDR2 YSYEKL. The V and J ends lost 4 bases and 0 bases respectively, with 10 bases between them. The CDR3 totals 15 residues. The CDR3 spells CASSPGLYSYNEQFF. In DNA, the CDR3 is TGCGCCAGCAGCCCTGGACTCTACTCCTACAATGAGCAGTTCTTC.

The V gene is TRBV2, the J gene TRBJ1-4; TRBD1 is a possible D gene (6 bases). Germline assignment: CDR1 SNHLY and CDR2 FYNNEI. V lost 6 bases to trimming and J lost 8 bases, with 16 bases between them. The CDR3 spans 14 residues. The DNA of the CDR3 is TGTGCCAGCAGAAGGACAGCCAGAGGCGAAAAACTGTTTTTT. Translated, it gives CASRRTARGEKLFF.

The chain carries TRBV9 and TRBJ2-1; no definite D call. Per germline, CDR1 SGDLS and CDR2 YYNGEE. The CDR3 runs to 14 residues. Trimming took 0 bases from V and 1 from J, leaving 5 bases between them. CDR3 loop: CASSVDGSYNEQFF. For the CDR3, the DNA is TGTGCCAGCAGCGTAGACGGGTCCTACAATGAGCAGTTCTTC. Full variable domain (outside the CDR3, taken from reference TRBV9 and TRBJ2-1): DSGVTQTPKHLITATGQRVTLRCSPRSGDLSVYWYQQSLDQGLQFLIQYYNGEERAKGNILERFSAQQFPDLHSELNLSSLELGDSALYFCASSVDGSYNEQFFGPGTRLTVL.

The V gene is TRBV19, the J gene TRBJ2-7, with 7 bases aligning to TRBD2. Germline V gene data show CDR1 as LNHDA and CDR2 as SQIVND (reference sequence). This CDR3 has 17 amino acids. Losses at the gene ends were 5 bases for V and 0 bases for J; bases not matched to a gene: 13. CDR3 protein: CASSPGGVSQSSYEQYF. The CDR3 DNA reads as TGTGCCAGTAGTCCGGGGGGAGTAAGTCAGAGCTCCTACGAGCAGTACTTC.

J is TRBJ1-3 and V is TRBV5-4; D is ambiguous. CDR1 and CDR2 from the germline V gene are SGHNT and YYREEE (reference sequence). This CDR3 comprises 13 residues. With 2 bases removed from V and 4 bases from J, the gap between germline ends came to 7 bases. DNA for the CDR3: TGTGCCAGCAGCTTTCACAACGGAAACACCATATATTTT. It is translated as CASSFHNGNTIYF. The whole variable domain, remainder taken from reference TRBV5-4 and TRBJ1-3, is ETGVTQSPTHLIKTRGQQVTLRCSSQSGHNTVSWYQQALGQGPQFIFQYYREEENGRGNFPPRFSGLQFPNYSSELNVNALELDDSALYLCASSFHNGNTIYFGEGSWLTVV.

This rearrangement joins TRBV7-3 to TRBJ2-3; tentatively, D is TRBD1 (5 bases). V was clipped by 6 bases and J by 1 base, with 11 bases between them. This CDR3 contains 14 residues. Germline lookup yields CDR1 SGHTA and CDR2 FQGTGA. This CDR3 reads CASSQGVGTDTQYF. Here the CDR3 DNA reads TGTGCCAGCAGTCAGGGCGTCGGCACAGATACGCAGTATTTT.

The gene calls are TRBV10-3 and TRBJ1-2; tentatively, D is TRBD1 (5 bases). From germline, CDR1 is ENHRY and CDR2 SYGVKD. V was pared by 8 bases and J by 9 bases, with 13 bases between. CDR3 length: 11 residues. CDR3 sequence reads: CAIGGAGRYTF. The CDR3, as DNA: TGTGCCATCGGGGGTGCGGGGCGCTACACCTTC.

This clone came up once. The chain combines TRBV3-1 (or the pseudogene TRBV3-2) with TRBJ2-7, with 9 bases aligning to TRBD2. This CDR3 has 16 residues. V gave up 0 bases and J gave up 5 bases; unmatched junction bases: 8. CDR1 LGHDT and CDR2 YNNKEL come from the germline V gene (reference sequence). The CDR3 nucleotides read TGTGCCAGCAGCCAAGATTTGAAGCGGGAGGTCCACGAGCAGTACTTC. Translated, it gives CASSQDLKREVHEQYF.

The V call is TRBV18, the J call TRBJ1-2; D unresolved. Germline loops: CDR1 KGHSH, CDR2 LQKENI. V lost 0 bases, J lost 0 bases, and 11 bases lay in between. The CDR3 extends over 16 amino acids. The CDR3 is CASSPPSQVTNYGYTF. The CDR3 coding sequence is TGTGCCAGCTCACCACCCAGTCAAGTGACTAACTATGGCTACACCTTC.

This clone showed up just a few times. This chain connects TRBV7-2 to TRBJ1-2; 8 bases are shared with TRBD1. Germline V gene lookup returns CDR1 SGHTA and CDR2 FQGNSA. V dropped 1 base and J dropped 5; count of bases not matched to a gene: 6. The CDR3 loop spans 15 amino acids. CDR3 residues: CASSLVWTGKYGYTF. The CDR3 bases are TGTGCCAGCAGCTTAGTGTGGACAGGGAAGTATGGCTACACCTTC.

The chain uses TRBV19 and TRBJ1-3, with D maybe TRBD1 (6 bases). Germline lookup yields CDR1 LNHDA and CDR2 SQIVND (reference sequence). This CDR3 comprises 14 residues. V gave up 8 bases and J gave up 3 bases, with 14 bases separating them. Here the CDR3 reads CASSLGTYGNTIYF. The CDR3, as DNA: TGTGCCAGTTCCCTCGGGACATATGGAAACACCATATATTTT.

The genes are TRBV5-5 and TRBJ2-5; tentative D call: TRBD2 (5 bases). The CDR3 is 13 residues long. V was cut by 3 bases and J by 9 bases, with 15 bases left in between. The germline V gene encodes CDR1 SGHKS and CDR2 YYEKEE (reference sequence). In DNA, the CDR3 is TGTGCCAGCAGCTCCCAACTCACCGGGGCCCAGTACTTC. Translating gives CASSSQLTGAQYF.

The CDR3 bases are TGTGCCAGCAGCCAAGTTCTAGCGGGGGGGCCAGATACGCAGTATTTT. Protein: CASSQVLAGGPDTQYF. This chain connects TRBV3-1 (or the pseudogene TRBV3-2) to TRBJ2-3; TRBD2 aligns across 12 bases. Germline V lookup: CDR1 LGHDT, CDR2 YNNKEL (reference sequence). Trimming cost V 1 base and J 4 bases; bases outside gene matches: 3. There are 16 residues in the CDR3.

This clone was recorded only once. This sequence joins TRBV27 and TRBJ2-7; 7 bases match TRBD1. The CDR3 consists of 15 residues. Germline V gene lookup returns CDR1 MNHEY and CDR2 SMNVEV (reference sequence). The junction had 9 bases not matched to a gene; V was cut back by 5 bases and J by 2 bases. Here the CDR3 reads CASSTTTGAAYEQYF. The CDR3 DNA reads TGTGCCAGCAGTACTACTACAGGGGCGGCCTACGAGCAGTACTTC.

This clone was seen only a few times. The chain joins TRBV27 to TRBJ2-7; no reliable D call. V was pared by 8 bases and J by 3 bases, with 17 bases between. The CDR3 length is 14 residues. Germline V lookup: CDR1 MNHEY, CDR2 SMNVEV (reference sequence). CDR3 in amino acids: CASGLRLSGYEQYF. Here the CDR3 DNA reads TGTGCCAGCGGCTTAAGGCTTTCGGGCTACGAGCAGTACTTC.

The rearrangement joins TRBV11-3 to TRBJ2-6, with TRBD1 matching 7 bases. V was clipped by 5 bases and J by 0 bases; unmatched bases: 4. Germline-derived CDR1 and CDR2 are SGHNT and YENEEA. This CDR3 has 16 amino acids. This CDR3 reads CASSLGDSSGANVLTF. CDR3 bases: TGTGCCAGCAGCCTTGGGGACAGCTCTGGGGCCAACGTCCTGACTTTC.

CDR3 in amino acids: CASRMTENTGELFF. In nucleotides, the CDR3 is TGTGCCAGCAGAATGACAGAAAACACCGGGGAGCTGTTTTTT. The V call is TRBV2, the J call TRBJ2-2; a weak D match, TRBD1 (5 bases). In germline, CDR1 is SNHLY, CDR2 FYNNEI. The CDR3 covers 14 residues. V lost 6 bases and J lost 2, with 10 bases in between.

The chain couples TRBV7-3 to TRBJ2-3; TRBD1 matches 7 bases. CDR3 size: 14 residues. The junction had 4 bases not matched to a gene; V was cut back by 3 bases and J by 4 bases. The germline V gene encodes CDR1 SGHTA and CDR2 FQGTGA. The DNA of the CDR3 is TGTGCCAGCAGCTTTAGGGGGCTCCCAGATACGCAGTATTTT. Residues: CASSFRGLPDTQYF.

CDR3 sequence: CASSLGASGGTDTQYF. DNA of the CDR3: TGTGCCAGCAGCTTGGGGGCTAGCGGTGGCACAGATACGCAGTATTTT. The V and J genes are TRBV5-4 and TRBJ2-3; 7 bases match TRBD2. The CDR3 loop spans 16 amino acids. With 0 bases clipped from V and 1 base from J, the junction kept 5 bases outside the gene matches. In germline, CDR1 is SGHNT, CDR2 YYREEE (reference sequence).

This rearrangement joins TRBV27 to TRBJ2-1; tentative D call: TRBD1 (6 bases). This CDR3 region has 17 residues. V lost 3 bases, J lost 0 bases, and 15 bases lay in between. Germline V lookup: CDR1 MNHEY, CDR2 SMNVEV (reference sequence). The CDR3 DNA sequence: TGTGCCAGCAGTTTGCTCCGTACAGGGAGCTCCTACAATGAGCAGTTCTTC. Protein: CASSLLRTGSSYNEQFF.